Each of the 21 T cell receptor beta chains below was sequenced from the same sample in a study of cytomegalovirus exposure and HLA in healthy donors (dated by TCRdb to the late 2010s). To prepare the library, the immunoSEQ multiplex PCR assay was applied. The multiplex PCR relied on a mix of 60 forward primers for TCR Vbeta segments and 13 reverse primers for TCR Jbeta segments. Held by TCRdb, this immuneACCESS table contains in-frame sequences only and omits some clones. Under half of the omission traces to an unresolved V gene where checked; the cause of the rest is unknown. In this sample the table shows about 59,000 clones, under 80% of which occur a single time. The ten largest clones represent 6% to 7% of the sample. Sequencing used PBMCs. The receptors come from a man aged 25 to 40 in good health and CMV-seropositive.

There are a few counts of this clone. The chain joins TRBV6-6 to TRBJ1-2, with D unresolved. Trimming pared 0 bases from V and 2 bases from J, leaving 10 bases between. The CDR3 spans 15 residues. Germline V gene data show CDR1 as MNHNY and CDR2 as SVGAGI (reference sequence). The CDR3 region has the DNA TGTGCCAGCAGTTACTCGGGAGGGAACAACTATGGCTACACCTTC. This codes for CASSYSGGNNYGYTF.

The CDR3 region has the DNA TGCAGCGCTGAGCCAGAGACTCTCACTGAAGCTTTCTTT. It codes for CSAEPETLTEAFF. The chain uses TRBV29-1 and TRBJ1-1; the D is unclear. V lost 7 bases and J lost 4, with 16 bases in between. This CDR3 region has 13 residues. CDR1 SQVTM and CDR2 ANQGSEA come from the germline V gene.

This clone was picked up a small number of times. CDR3 nucleotides: TGTGCCAGCAGCCACCGGGACAGGGGGACCGAGCAGTACTTC. Encoded protein: CASSHRDRGTEQYF. The chain joins TRBV7-9 to TRBJ2-7; 11 bases align to TRBD1. This CDR3 has 14 amino acids. V lost 5 bases, J lost 6 bases, and 6 bases stayed unmatched. Germline V gene sequence: CDR1 SEHNR, CDR2 FQNEAQ (reference sequence).

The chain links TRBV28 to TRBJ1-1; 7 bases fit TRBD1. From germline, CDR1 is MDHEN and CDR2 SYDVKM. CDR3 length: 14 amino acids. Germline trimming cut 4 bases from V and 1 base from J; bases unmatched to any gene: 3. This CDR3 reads CASSSGQTNTEAFF. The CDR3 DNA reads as TGTGCCAGCAGTTCGGGACAGACGAACACTGAAGCTTTCTTT.

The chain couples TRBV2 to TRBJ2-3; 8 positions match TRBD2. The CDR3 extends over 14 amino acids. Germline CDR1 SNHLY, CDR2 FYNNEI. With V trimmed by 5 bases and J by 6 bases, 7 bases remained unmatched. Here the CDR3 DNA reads TGTGCCAGCAGTTCGAGCGGGGGAGGGGATACGCAGTATTTT. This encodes CASSSSGGGDTQYF.

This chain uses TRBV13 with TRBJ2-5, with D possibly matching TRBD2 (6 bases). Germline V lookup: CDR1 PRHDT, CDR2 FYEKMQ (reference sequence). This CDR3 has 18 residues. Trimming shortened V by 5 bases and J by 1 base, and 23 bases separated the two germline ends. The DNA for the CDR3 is TGTGCCAGCAGCCCCATGTCTGCGGGGCTGGGGACCCAAGAGACCCAGTACTTC. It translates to CASSPMSAGLGTQETQYF.

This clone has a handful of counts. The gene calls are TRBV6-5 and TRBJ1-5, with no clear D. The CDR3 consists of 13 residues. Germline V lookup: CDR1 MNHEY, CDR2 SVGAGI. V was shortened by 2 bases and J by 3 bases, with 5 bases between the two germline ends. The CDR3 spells CASSYNTNQPQHF. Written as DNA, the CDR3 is TGTGCCAGCAGTTACAACACCAATCAGCCCCAGCATTTT.

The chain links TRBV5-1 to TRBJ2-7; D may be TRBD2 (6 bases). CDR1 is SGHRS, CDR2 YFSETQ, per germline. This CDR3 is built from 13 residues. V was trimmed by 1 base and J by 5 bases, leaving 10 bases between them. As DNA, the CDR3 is TGCGCCAGCAGCTTGACTAGCCGCCACGAGCAGTACTTC. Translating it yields CASSLTSRHEQYF.

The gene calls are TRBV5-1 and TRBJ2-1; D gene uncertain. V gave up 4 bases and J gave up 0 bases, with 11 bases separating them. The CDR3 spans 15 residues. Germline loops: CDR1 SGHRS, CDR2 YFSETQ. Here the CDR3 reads CASSPQASSYNEQFF. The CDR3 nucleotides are TGCGCCAGCAGCCCCCAGGCCAGCTCCTACAATGAGCAGTTCTTC. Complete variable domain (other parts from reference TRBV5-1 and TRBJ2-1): KAGVTQTPRYLIKTRGQQVTLSCSPISGHRSVSWYQQTPGQGLQFLFEYFSETQRNKGNFPGRFSGRQFSNSRSEMNVSTLELGDSALYLCASSPQASSYNEQFFGPGTRLTVL.

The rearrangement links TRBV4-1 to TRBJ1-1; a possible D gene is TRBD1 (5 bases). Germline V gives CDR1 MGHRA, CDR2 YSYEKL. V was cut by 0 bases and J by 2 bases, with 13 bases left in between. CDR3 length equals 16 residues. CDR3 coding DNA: TGCGCCAGCAGCCAAGATGAAGGGGCCCCAAACACTGAAGCTTTCTTT. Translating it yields CASSQDEGAPNTEAFF.

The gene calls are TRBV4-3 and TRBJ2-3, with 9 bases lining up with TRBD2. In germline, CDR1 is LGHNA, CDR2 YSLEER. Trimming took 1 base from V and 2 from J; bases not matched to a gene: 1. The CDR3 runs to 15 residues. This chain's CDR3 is CASSQGGGDTDTQYF. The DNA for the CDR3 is TGCGCCAGCAGCCAAGGCGGGGGGGACACAGATACGCAGTATTTT.

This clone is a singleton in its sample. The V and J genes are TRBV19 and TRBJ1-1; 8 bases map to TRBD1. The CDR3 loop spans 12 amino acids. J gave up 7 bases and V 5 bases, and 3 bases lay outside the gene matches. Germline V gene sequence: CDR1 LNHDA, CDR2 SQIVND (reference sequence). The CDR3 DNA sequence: TGTGCCAGTAGTCAGGGGGCGGGTGAAGCTTTCTTT. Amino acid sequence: CASSQGAGEAFF.

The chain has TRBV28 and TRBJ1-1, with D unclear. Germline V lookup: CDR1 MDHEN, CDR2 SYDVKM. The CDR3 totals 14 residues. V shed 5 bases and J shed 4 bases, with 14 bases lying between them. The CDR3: CASSTLARSTEAFF. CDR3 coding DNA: TGTGCCAGCAGTACCCTAGCCCGGAGCACTGAAGCTTTCTTT.

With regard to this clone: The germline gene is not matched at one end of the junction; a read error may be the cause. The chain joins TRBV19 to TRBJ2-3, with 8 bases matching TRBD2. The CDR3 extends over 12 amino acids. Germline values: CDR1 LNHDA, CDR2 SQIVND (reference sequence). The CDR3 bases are TGTGCCAGTATCGTCCTAGCGGGCTGGACGCATTTT. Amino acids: CASIVLAGWTHF.

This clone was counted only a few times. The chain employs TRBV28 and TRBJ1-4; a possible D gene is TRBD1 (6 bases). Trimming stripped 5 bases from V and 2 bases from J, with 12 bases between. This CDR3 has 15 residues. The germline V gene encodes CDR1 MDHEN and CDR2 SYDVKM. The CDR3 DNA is TGTGCCAGCAGTGAGGGGGGGTCGACTAATGAAAAACTGTTTTTT. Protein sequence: CASSEGGSTNEKLFF.

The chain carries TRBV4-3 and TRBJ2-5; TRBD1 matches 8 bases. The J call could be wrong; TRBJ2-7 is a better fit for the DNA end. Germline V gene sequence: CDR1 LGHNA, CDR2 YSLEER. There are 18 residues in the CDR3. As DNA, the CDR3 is TGCGCCAGCAGCCAAGGTGGACAGGGCAGGCCCCTCTCCTACGAGCAGTACTTC. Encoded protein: CASSQGGQGRPLSYEQYF.

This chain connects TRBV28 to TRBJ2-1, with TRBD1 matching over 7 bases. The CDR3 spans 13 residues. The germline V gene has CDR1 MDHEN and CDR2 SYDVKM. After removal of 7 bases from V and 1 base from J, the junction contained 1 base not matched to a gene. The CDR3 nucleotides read TGTGCCAGCAAGGGGGCATCCTACAATGAGCAGTTCTTC. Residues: CASKGASYNEQFF.

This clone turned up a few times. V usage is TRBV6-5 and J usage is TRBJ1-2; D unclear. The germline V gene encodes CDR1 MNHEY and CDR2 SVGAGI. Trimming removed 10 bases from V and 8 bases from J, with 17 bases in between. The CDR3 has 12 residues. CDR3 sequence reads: CATSGGYGGYTF. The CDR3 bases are TGTGCCACCTCCGGAGGTTATGGGGGCTACACCTTC.

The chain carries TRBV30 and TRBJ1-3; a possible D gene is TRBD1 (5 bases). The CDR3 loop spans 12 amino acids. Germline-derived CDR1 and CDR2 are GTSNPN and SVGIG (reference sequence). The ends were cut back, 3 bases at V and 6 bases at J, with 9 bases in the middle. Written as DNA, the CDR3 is TGTGCCTGGAGGCAGGGCTCAAACACCATATATTTT. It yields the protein CAWRQGSNTIYF.

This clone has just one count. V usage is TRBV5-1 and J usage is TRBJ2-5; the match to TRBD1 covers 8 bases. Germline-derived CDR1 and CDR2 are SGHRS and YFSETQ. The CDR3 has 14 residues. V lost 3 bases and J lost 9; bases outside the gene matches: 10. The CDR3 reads CASSSEGTGGSQYF. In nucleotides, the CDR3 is TGCGCCAGCAGCTCGGAAGGAACAGGGGGATCCCAGTACTTC. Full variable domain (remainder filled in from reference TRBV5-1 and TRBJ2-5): KAGVTQTPRYLIKTRGQQVTLSCSPISGHRSVSWYQQTPGQGLQFLFEYFSETQRNKGNFPGRFSGRQFSNSRSEMNVSTLELGDSALYLCASSSEGTGGSQYFGPGTRLLVL.

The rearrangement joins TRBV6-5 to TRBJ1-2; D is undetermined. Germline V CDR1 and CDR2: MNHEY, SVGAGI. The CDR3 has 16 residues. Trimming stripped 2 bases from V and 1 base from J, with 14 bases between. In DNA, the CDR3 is TGTGCCAGCAGTTACGACTCCACGGCCCTTAACTATGGCTACACCTTC. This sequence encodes CASSYDSTALNYGYTF.